This paragraph reports one T cell receptor beta chain. The data are from a study of blood T cell repertoires in COVID-19. The CDR3 extends over 12 amino acids. V lost 10 bases and J 5 bases, leaving 15 bases between the germline ends. Sequencing used immunoSEQ multiplex PCR; TCRdb keeps in-frame clones, though not all of them. The table has some 120,000 clones, 90% seen once; the top ten hold about 1.9%. This TCR came from a human donor with active COVID-19. The donor label of this sample is uncertain. The rearrangement links TRBV12-3 or TRBV12-4 to TRBJ2-7, with D possibly being TRBD1 (5 bases). Sequencing input: peripheral blood. CDR3 nucleotide sequence: TGTGCCACCGGCTCCTTGGGGCACGAGCAGTACTTC. It is translated as CATGSLGHEQYF.